These 30 T cell receptor beta chains came from one sample sequenced in a study of blood T cell repertoires in COVID-19. The table came from immunoSEQ multiplex PCR; TCRdb's copy has only in-frame clones and leaves some out. The sample lists under 250,000 clones, around 85% occurring once. Source material: PBMCs or T cells enriched from blood (not recorded which). These receptor sequences come from a woman aged 40 to 50 with acute COVID-19.

V and J are TRBV9 and TRBJ2-3; no definite D call. CDR1 is SGDLS, CDR2 YYNGEE, per germline. This CDR3 comprises 14 residues. Trimming removed 0 bases from V and 2 bases from J, with 7 bases in between. CDR3 in amino acids: CASSVVANTDTQYF. In DNA, the CDR3 is TGTGCCAGCAGCGTAGTGGCCAACACAGATACGCAGTATTTT.

Remarks on this clone: Different DNA sequences within this sample yield the same CDR3. The chain uses TRBV20-1 and TRBJ1-2, with D perhaps TRBD1 (5 bases). Germline V gene lookup returns CDR1 DFQATT and CDR2 SNEGSKA (reference sequence). This CDR3 has 11 amino acids. Trimming removed 6 bases at V and 4 bases at J, with 9 bases between. The CDR3 DNA sequence: TGCAGTGCCGGCGGGGGCTATGGCTACACCTTC. This translates into CSAGGGYGYTF.

In DNA form, the CDR3 reads TGTGCCACACAGGGGGCCCTGAATCAGCCCCAGCATTTT. Amino acid sequence: CATQGALNQPQHF. The chain joins TRBV27 to TRBJ1-5, with 9 bases that match TRBD1. Germline V lookup: CDR1 MNHEY, CDR2 SMNVEV (reference sequence). V trimming: 10 bases; J trimming: 4 bases; junction bases outside the gene matches: 5. The CDR3 has 13 amino acids.

V is TRBV7-2 and J is TRBJ1-2; D is perhaps TRBD1 (6 bases). Germline lookup yields CDR1 SGHTA and CDR2 FQGNSA. The CDR3 is made up of 14 amino acids. V was shortened by 1 base and J by 4 bases, with 10 bases between the two germline ends. The CDR3 loop reads CASSLGAGAYGYTF. The CDR3, as DNA: TGTGCCAGCAGCTTAGGGGCAGGGGCCTATGGCTACACCTTC.

This chain joins TRBV28 and TRBJ1-6, with a weak D call TRBD1 (5 bases). Deletions cut 6 bases from V and 7 bases from J, with 13 bases between. In germline, CDR1 is MDHEN, CDR2 SYDVKM. This CDR3 is built from 14 residues. CDR3 amino acids: CASSTFGGNSPLHF. CDR3 nucleotides: TGTGCCAGCAGCACCTTTGGGGGGAATTCACCCCTCCACTTT.

V and J are TRBV15 and TRBJ2-4; 8 bases line up with TRBD2. The CDR3 has 17 residues. V lost 4 bases to trimming and J lost 0 bases; unmatched junction nucleotides: 8. The germline V gene encodes CDR1 LNHNV and CDR2 YYDKDF (reference sequence). CDR3 residues: CATSIRSGGLAKNIQYF. The CDR3 nucleotides read TGTGCCACCAGCATCCGATCGGGGGGGTTAGCCAAAAACATTCAGTACTTC.

This clone was observed once. The V gene is TRBV7-2, the J gene TRBJ1-2; 7 nucleotides agree with TRBD1. Germline trimming cut 1 base from V and 4 bases from J; bases unmatched to any gene: 6. CDR1 SGHTA and CDR2 FQGNSA come from the germline V gene. This CDR3 contains 15 residues. The CDR3 bases are TGTGCCAGCAGCTTAGGTTCGGGACAGATCTATGGCTACACCTTC. The encoded protein is CASSLGSGQIYGYTF.

The genes are TRBV5-1 and TRBJ2-7, with TRBD2 matching over 10 bases. V lost 6 bases, J lost 5 bases, and 14 bases stayed unmatched. Germline V gene sequence: CDR1 SGHRS, CDR2 YFSETQ. This CDR3 has 16 residues. The CDR3 reads CASTALSGRDVDEQYF. CDR3 DNA sequence: TGCGCCAGCACCGCACTCAGCGGGAGGGACGTAGACGAGCAGTACTTC.

V is TRBV28 and J is TRBJ2-7; possibly TRBD1 for D (6 bases). Trimming cost V 3 bases and J 6 bases, with 15 bases left between them. This CDR3 region has 14 residues. Germline V CDR1 and CDR2: MDHEN, SYDVKM. The CDR3 loop reads CASSFPGHLTEQYF. The CDR3 nucleotides read TGTGCCAGCAGTTTTCCGGGACACCTCACCGAGCAGTACTTC.

J is TRBJ2-7 and V is TRBV6-2 or TRBV6-3, with D perhaps TRBD1 (6 bases). Germline lookup yields CDR1 MNHEY and CDR2 SVGEGT. The CDR3 has 18 amino acids. The ends were cut back, 6 bases at V and 4 bases at J, with 28 bases in the middle. The CDR3 coding sequence is TGTGCCAGCAGCGACCCTGGGCCGTGGACAGCTGGTTCATACGAGCAGTACTTC. This codes for CASSDPGPWTAGSYEQYF.

V gene TRBV18 combines with J gene TRBJ2-2; 8 bases are shared with TRBD2. This CDR3 region has 16 residues. With 3 bases clipped from V and 6 bases from J, the junction kept 9 bases outside the gene matches. Germline assignment: CDR1 KGHSH and CDR2 LQKENI. In DNA form, the CDR3 reads TGTGCCAGCTCACCCACGAGCGGGAGAAGTGCCGGGGAGCTGTTTTTT. This encodes CASSPTSGRSAGELFF.

The J gene is TRBJ1-6, the V gene TRBV9, with D tentatively TRBD1 (5 bases). V was shortened by 7 bases and J by 8 bases, with 7 bases between the two germline ends. Germline loops: CDR1 SGDLS, CDR2 YYNGEE. This CDR3 region has 11 residues. CDR3 sequence reads: CASGGDSPLHF. The CDR3 DNA follows: TGTGCCAGCGGAGGGGATTCACCCCTCCACTTT.

In its sample, this clone was seen a few times. The CDR3 DNA reads as TGTGCCAGCAGCTCCAGCAGGGTTGGAGAAAAACTGTTTTTT. Its protein product is CASSSSRVGEKLFF. The chain is built from TRBV7-8 and TRBJ1-4, with D possibly matching TRBD1 (5 bases). Germline assignment: CDR1 SGHVS and CDR2 FQNEAQ. The CDR3 totals 14 residues. Trimming took 4 bases from V and 8 from J, leaving 14 bases between them.

V gene TRBV2 combines with J gene TRBJ2-1, with TRBD2 matching 7 bases. V shed 3 bases, J shed 3 bases, and the junction held 2 bases outside the gene matches. Germline V CDR1 and CDR2: SNHLY, FYNNEI. This CDR3 is built from 14 residues. CDR3: CASSESSGYNEQFF. CDR3 sequence (DNA): TGTGCCAGCAGTGAGTCTAGCGGCTACAATGAGCAGTTCTTC.

This clone was counted a few times. The chain uses TRBV3-1 (or the pseudogene TRBV3-2) and TRBJ1-2, with D perhaps matching TRBD1 (6 bases). V lost 6 bases and J 4 bases, leaving 18 bases between the germline ends. There are 15 residues in the CDR3. Germline CDR1 reads LGHDT; CDR2 reads YNNKEL (reference sequence). Here the CDR3 DNA reads TGTGCCAGCAGTCCGCGAGGGGGTTCTGGCTATGGCTACACCTTC. Its protein is CASSPRGGSGYGYTF.

This clone has only a few counts. J is TRBJ1-6 and V is TRBV27; D is uncertain. This CDR3 spans 14 amino acids. V was pared by 4 bases and J by 6 bases, with 10 bases between. CDR1 is MNHEY and CDR2 is SMNVEV in the germline V gene (reference sequence). CDR3 sequence (DNA): TGTGCCAGCAGTTCCACTCCGAGTAATTCACCCCTCCACTTT. Encoded protein: CASSSTPSNSPLHF.

This clone was seen at least ten times. The chain joins TRBV9 to TRBJ1-4; 7 bases map to TRBD1. With V trimmed by 4 bases and J by 4 bases, 7 bases remained unmatched. The CDR3 is made up of 15 amino acids. In germline, CDR1 is SGDLS, CDR2 YYNGEE. CDR3 sequence reads: CASSQTTGFNEKLFF. The DNA for the CDR3 is TGTGCCAGCAGCCAAACGACAGGGTTTAATGAAAAACTGTTTTTT.

The V gene is TRBV7-9, the J gene TRBJ2-1; TRBD2 aligns across 9 bases. V trimming: 5 bases; J trimming: 8 bases; junction bases outside the gene matches: 10. The CDR3 has 15 residues. Per the germline V gene, CDR1 is SEHNR and CDR2 is FQNEAQ (reference sequence). The CDR3 loop is CASSPNLAGRDEQFF. The CDR3 DNA is TGTGCCAGCAGCCCAAACCTAGCGGGGAGGGATGAGCAGTTCTTC.

This chain's CDR3 is CASSPGSTVFSGNTIYF. In DNA form, the CDR3 reads TGTGCCAGCTCACCAGGATCGACAGTCTTCTCTGGAAACACCATATATTTT. This chain connects TRBV18 to TRBJ1-3, with a possible D match to TRBD1 (5 bases). This CDR3 region has 17 residues. Germline lookup yields CDR1 KGHSH and CDR2 LQKENI. Trimming shortened V by 2 bases and J by 0 bases, and 14 bases separated the two germline ends.

V and J are TRBV7-2 and TRBJ2-1; D may be TRBD2 (6 bases). CDR1 and CDR2 (germline): SGHTA, FQGNSA. The CDR3 is 16 amino acids. Trimming removed 1 base from V and 1 base from J, with 11 bases in between. The CDR3, as DNA: TGTGCCAGCAGCTTAGTCGGAGGAGGGTCCTACAATGAGCAGTTCTTC. Amino acids: CASSLVGGGSYNEQFF.

This chain links TRBV28 with TRBJ1-3; 7 bases map to TRBD1. V shed 5 bases, J shed 5 bases, and the junction held 3 bases outside the gene matches. Germline V lookup: CDR1 MDHEN, CDR2 SYDVKM. The CDR3 runs to 13 residues. The CDR3 nucleotides read TGTGCCAGCAGTCCAGGGGGAAGAAACACCATATATTTT. This sequence encodes CASSPGGRNTIYF.

The V and J genes are TRBV2 and TRBJ1-1; TRBD1 might be the D (5 bases). Looked up from germline, CDR1 is SNHLY and CDR2 is FYNNEI. V was cut by 4 bases and J by 7 bases, with 16 bases left in between. The CDR3 consists of 14 residues. This CDR3 reads CASSAYRTAHEAFF. In nucleotides, the CDR3 is TGTGCCAGCAGTGCGTACAGGACCGCCCATGAAGCTTTCTTT.

J is TRBJ2-1 and V is TRBV29-1, with D tentatively TRBD2 (6 bases). Germline-derived CDR1 and CDR2 are SQVTM and ANQGSEA. V was cut by 6 bases and J by 8 bases, with 20 bases left in between. The CDR3 has 14 residues. DNA of the CDR3: TGCAGCGTAGATAGCGGCCGCCTCATCGATGAGCAGTTCTTC. Amino acids: CSVDSGRLIDEQFF.

The V and J genes are TRBV7-7 and TRBJ1-2; 7 bases agree with TRBD1. This CDR3 has 16 amino acids. After removal of 1 base from V and 4 bases from J, the junction contained 9 bases not matched to a gene. Germline CDR1 reads SSHAT; CDR2 reads FNYEAQ (reference sequence). The CDR3 DNA reads as TGTGCCAGCAGCTTAGAGAGGTTCGGGGACAGCTATGGCTACACCTTC. Its translation is CASSLERFGDSYGYTF. Full variable domain (remainder filled in from reference TRBV7-7 and TRBJ1-2): GAGVSQSPRYKVTKRGQDVTLRCDPISSHATLYWYQQALGQGPEFLTYFNYEAQPDKSGLPSDRFSAERPEGSISTLTIQRTEQRDSAMYRCASSLERFGDSYGYTFGSGTRLTVV.

This chain uses TRBV28 with TRBJ2-7, with TRBD2 matching 9 bases. J was trimmed by 0 bases and V by 5 bases; bases with no gene match: 8. Germline CDR1 is MDHEN and CDR2 is SYDVKM. The CDR3 spans 16 residues. The DNA for the CDR3 is TGTGCCAGCAGTACACCCTCGACTAGCGGCTCCTACGAGCAGTACTTC. Translated: CASSTPSTSGSYEQYF.

The chain has TRBV27 and TRBJ2-2, with TRBD1 matching 7 bases. This CDR3 region has 15 residues. The germline V gene has CDR1 MNHEY and CDR2 SMNVEV (reference sequence). J gave up 6 bases and V 4 bases, and 8 bases lay outside the gene matches. The CDR3 spells CASSYTGVVAGELFF. The CDR3 nucleotides read TGTGCCAGCAGTTATACAGGGGTGGTGGCCGGGGAGCTGTTTTTT.

This rearrangement joins TRBV4-2 to TRBJ1-2; D is possibly TRBD1 (6 bases). Trimming took 0 bases from V and 4 from J, leaving 15 bases between them. CDR1 and CDR2 from the germline V gene are LGHNA and YNFKEQ. CDR3 length: 16 amino acids. CDR3: CASSQDGGRGGYGYTF. The CDR3 bases are TGTGCCAGCAGCCAAGATGGGGGCCGGGGGGGCTATGGCTACACCTTC.

DNA for the CDR3: TGCGCCAGCAGCTTGGTCCCTAGCGGGAACCAAGAGACCCAGTACTTC. It yields the protein CASSLVPSGNQETQYF. This chain uses TRBV5-1 with TRBJ2-5, with TRBD2 matching over 9 bases. The V gene's germline CDR1 is SGHRS and CDR2 YFSETQ. Germline trimming cut 0 bases from V and 0 bases from J; bases unmatched to any gene: 3. This CDR3 has 16 amino acids.

The chain employs TRBV28 and TRBJ1-4; a possible D gene is TRBD1 (6 bases). The CDR3 spans 15 residues. CDR1 and CDR2 (germline): MDHEN, SYDVKM. Deletions cut 7 bases from V and 8 bases from J, with 20 bases between. CDR3 nucleotide sequence: TGTGCCAGCATAGCCCGGGAGGGGGGCAAGGAAAAACTGTTTTTT. Its translation is CASIAREGGKEKLFF.

This clone showed up just a few times. The gene calls are TRBV7-6 and TRBJ1-6, with 7 bases aligning to TRBD1. Looked up from germline, CDR1 is SGHVS and CDR2 is FNYEAQ. The junction had 8 bases not matched to a gene; V was cut back by 5 bases and J by 7 bases. CDR3 length: 15 amino acids. CDR3 in DNA: TGTGCCAGCAGCCCTCAGGGACAGCCCAATTCACCCCTCCACTTT. Translating gives CASSPQGQPNSPLHF. Supplemented by reference TRBV7-6 and TRBJ1-6, the full variable domain reads GAGVSQSPRYKVTKRGQDVALRCDPISGHVSLYWYRQALGQGPEFLTYFNYEAQQDKSGLPNDRFSAERPEGSISTLTIQRTEQRDSAMYRCASSPQGQPNSPLHFGNGTRLTVT.